This entry is about one TCR beta chain. Its antigen remains unknown. An assay was performed, and its level was deep. Using immunoSEQ multiplex PCR, the repertoire was profiled, and TCRdb retains in-frame clones only, with some absent. The profile shows about 2.4 million clones, 93% of them singletons. This sample is drawn from a study of shared clonotypes between healthy human individuals. Study-level information: Researchers drew samples from two women and a few men aged 18 to 49.

The V and J ends lost 6 bases and 0 bases respectively, with 15 bases between them. Per germline, CDR1 MDHEN and CDR2 SYDVKM. The CDR3 sequence is 17 residues long. Recent acute infections and vaccinations were absent in the healthy HIV-negative adult donors. Points from the study as a whole: Non-shared clonotypes had lower generation probabilities than those shared by all four donors.

The chain carries TRBV28 and TRBJ2-6, with D perhaps given as TRBD1 or TRBD2 (5 bases each). The sequence was collected from a young man in good health. Some clones in this sample may be carry-over from other donors' samples. The sequenced material came from naive CD4+ T cells from PBMCs. Subset reported: CD45RA+ positively selected. As DNA, the CDR3 is TGTGCCAGCAGACCCCGGGACGGTGGCTCTGGGGCCAACGTCCTGACTTTC. It encodes CASRPRDGGSGANVLTF. The full variable domain, rest sourced from reference TRBV28 and TRBJ2-6, is DVKVTQSSRYLVKRTGEKVFLECVQDMDHENMFWYRQDPGLGLRLIYFSYDVKMKEKGDIPEGYSVSREKKERFSLILESASTNQTSMYLCASRPRDGGSGANVLTFGAGSRLTVL.